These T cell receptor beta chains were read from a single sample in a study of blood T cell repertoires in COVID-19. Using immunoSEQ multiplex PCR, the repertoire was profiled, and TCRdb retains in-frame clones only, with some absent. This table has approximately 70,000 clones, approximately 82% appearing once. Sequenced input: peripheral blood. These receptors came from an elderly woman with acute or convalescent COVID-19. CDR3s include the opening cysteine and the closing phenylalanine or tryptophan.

cdr3_aa: CASSLQGRGGYTF
v_call: TRBV12-3/TRBV12-4

cdr3_aa: CASSDDRGLGGYTF
v_call: TRBV6-1

cdr3_aa: CAWSVTGTTTSPLHF
v_call: TRBV30

cdr3_aa: CASSVDRLSGNTIYF
v_call: TRBV5-6

cdr3_aa: CSVGEFDNGYTF
v_call: TRBV29-1

cdr3_aa: CASSQGESGNTIYF
v_call: TRBV18

cdr3_aa: CSARMRNEQFF
v_call: TRBV20-1

cdr3_aa: CASSQDYYNSPLHF
v_call: TRBV14

cdr3_aa: CASSLGGWGTEAFF
v_call: TRBV11-3

cdr3_aa: CASSFWTGIYEQYF
v_call: TRBV5-1

cdr3_aa: CASSLGTRQVGEQYF
v_call: TRBV11-2

cdr3_aa: CASSYSGGSFTDTQYF
v_call: TRBV6-5

cdr3_aa: CASLRNRGSTGELFF
v_call: TRBV7-9

cdr3_aa: CASTGTVVNEQFF
v_call: TRBV27

cdr3_aa: CASSMGLAGTTDTQYF
v_call: TRBV2

cdr3_aa: CASSDLGGRYGYTF
v_call: TRBV9

cdr3_aa: CASSPGLAGIEQYF
v_call: TRBV18

cdr3_aa: CASRATGRGNQPQHF
v_call: TRBV2

cdr3_aa: CASSRGTSGEVETQYF
v_call: TRBV5-1

cdr3_aa: CSASGQRYAGELFF
v_call: TRBV20-1

cdr3_aa: CASSQDSYEQYF
v_call: TRBV18

cdr3_aa: CASSDRLYQPQHF
v_call: TRBV7-2

cdr3_aa: CASSPGGGIGTDTQYF
v_call: TRBV18

cdr3_aa: CASSDHYEQYF
v_call: TRBV25-1

cdr3_aa: CASSPLVGTVNSPLHF
v_call: TRBV9

cdr3_aa: CSAEVGFRTGGYTF
v_call: TRBV29-1

cdr3_aa: CASSEPSGAYGYTF
v_call: TRBV6-1

cdr3_aa: CASSIQSLAGGLPPGEQFF
v_call: TRBV19